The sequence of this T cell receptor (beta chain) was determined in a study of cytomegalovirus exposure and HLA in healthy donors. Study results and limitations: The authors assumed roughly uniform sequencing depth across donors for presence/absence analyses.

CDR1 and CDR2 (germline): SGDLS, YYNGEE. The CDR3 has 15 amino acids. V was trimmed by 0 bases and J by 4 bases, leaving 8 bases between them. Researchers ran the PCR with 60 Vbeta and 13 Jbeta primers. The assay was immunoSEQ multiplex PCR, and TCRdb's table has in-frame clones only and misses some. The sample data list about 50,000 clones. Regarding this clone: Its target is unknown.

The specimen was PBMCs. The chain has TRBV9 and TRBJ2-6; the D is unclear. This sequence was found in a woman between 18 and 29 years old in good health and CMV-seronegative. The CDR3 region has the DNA TGTGCCAGCAGCGTAGCGAGTAACGGGGCCAACGTCCTGACTTTC. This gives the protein CASSVASNGANVLTF.